The next 9 T cell receptor beta chains were all read from a single sample in a study of blood T cell repertoires in COVID-19. Some clones are missing from TCRdb's copy, which holds only in-frame ones; the method was immunoSEQ multiplex PCR. The sample gives hundreds of thousands of clones, 86% of which show up once; about 2.2% is in the top ten. What was sequenced was peripheral blood. The receptors derive from a woman in her forties or fifties with acute or convalescent COVID-19.

The V gene is TRBV28, the J gene TRBJ1-2; 7 bases agree with TRBD1. J was trimmed by 2 bases and V by 6 bases; bases with no gene match: 3. The CDR3 contains 13 residues. CDR1 MDHEN and CDR2 SYDVKM come from the germline V gene. CDR3 amino acids: CASRQQGNYGYTF. CDR3 nucleotide sequence: TGTGCCAGCAGACAACAGGGGAACTATGGCTACACCTTC.

The CDR3 sequence: CASSLKGIHSYNSPLHF. The CDR3 DNA follows: TGTGCCAGCAGTTTAAAGGGGATCCACTCCTATAATTCACCCCTCCACTTT. The chain is built from TRBV27 and TRBJ1-6; D might be TRBD1 (5 bases). CDR1 is MNHEY, CDR2 SMNVEV, per germline (reference sequence). Trimming left V 2 bases short and J 0 bases short, with 11 bases between. CDR3 size: 17 residues.

The V gene is TRBV30, the J gene TRBJ1-1; D is possibly TRBD1 (5 bases). The CDR3 has 14 residues. Germline CDR1 GTSNPN, CDR2 SVGIG (reference sequence). Deletions cut 2 bases from V and 2 bases from J, with 12 bases between. CDR3 nucleotides: TGTGCCTGGAGTAGGGGCAGGAGTAACACTGAAGCTTTCTTT. Encoded protein: CAWSRGRSNTEAFF. The variable domain in full, with the rest retrieved from reference TRBV30 and TRBJ1-1, is SQTIHQWPATLVQPVGSPLSLECTVEGTSNPNLYWYRQAAGRGLQLLFYSVGIGQISSEVPQNLSASRPQDRQFILSSKKLLLSDSGFYLCAWSRGRSNTEAFFGQGTRLTVV.

This chain links TRBV18 with TRBJ1-5; 9 bases map to TRBD1. Germline V gene lookup returns CDR1 KGHSH and CDR2 LQKENI. The J segment lost 0 bases and the V segment lost 0 bases, leaving 6 bases of the junction unmatched. The CDR3 totals 18 residues. The CDR3, as DNA: TGTGCCAGCTCACCACCGGGACAGGGCCGTTATAGCAATCAGCCCCAGCATTTT. Amino acids: CASSPPGQGRYSNQPQHF.

The chain joins TRBV6-5 to TRBJ1-2; no reliable D call. CDR1 is MNHEY, CDR2 SVGAGI, per germline. The CDR3 totals 14 residues. Trimming shortened V by 6 bases and J by 2 bases, and 13 bases separated the two germline ends. The CDR3 spells CASRTAVGNYGYTF. The CDR3 DNA follows: TGTGCCAGCAGAACCGCGGTCGGGAACTATGGCTACACCTTC.

The gene calls are TRBV30 and TRBJ1-2, with 7 bases lining up with TRBD1. Germline CDR1 and CDR2: GTSNPN and SVGIG (reference sequence). This CDR3 region has 13 residues. V dropped 0 bases and J dropped 3; count of bases not matched to a gene: 1. In DNA, the CDR3 is TGTGCCTGGAGTGTCGGACAGGACTATGGCTACACCTTC. This codes for CAWSVGQDYGYTF.

The V and J genes are TRBV7-8 and TRBJ2-3, with 9 bases identical to TRBD1. The CDR3 is 16 amino acids. After removal of 4 bases from V and 4 bases from J, the junction contained 9 bases not matched to a gene. Germline values: CDR1 SGHVS, CDR2 FQNEAQ. The CDR3 nucleotides are TGTGCCAGCAGCTATTTACAGGGGGCGACGGCAGATACGCAGTATTTT. Translating it yields CASSYLQGATADTQYF.

The chain recombines TRBV28 with TRBJ1-4, with D unclear. CDR3 size: 13 residues. The germline gives CDR1 MDHEN, CDR2 SYDVKM. The V and J ends lost 10 bases and 7 bases respectively, with 16 bases between them. The CDR3 region has the DNA TGTGCCATCAGGTCCCCTGGTAGTGAAAAACTGTTTTTT. Translated, it gives CAIRSPGSEKLFF.

This chain joins TRBV5-1 and TRBJ2-2; 10 nucleotides align to TRBD2. The CDR3 length is 14 residues. CDR1 is SGHRS and CDR2 is YFSETQ in the germline V gene. V lost 5 bases, J lost 6 bases, and 4 bases stayed unmatched. This chain's CDR3 is CASSTSGASGELFF. The CDR3 nucleotides read TGCGCCAGCAGTACTAGCGGGGCTTCCGGGGAGCTGTTTTTT. The full variable domain, in which reference TRBV5-1 and TRBJ2-2 provide the parts outside the CDR3, is KAGVTQTPRYLIKTRGQQVTLSCSPISGHRSVSWYQQTPGQGLQFLFEYFSETQRNKGNFPGRFSGRQFSNSRSEMNVSTLELGDSALYLCASSTSGASGELFFGEGSRLTVL.